This T cell receptor beta chain was observed in a study of vaccination and CD4 T cells after COVID-19. Study overall: The study drew post-COVID samples a median roughly 100 days after diagnosis (range 35 to 161). The study collected post-vaccine samples a median roughly 71 days after dose two, with a range of 14 to 241. Study-level findings and limits: A nonsignificant rise from roughly 22 to 38 was seen in the median number of SARS-CoV-2-reactive clonotypes. Nearly all convalescent vaccine-specific clones, 304 of 307, recognized only SARS-CoV-2 spike.

Concerning this clonotype: Its antigen is not identified.

One entry per CDR3 protein results from TCRdb running MiXCR on the PCR reads. Among some 21,000 distinct CDR3 sequences listed, about 60% were seen once. The sequencing used CD4+ T cells from blood, collected before SARS-CoV-2 vaccination. This clonotype was sampled from a human donor who had recovered from COVID-19.

CDR3 sequence reads: CASGGEGAGWSNQPQHF. The CDR3 bases are TGTGCCAGTGGGGGCGAGGGGGCGGGTTGGAGCAATCAGCCCCAGCATTTT. The V gene is TRBV19, the J gene TRBJ1-5; 7 positions match TRBD1. The length of the CDR3 is 17 residues. Losses at the gene ends were 8 bases for V and 1 base for J; bases not matched to a gene: 14. Germline CDR1 LNHDA, CDR2 SQIVND (reference sequence). Using reference TRBV19 and TRBJ1-5 for the parts outside the CDR3, the full variable domain is DGGITQSPKYLFRKEGQNVTLSCEQNLNHDAMYWYRQDPGQGLRLIYYSQIVNDFQKGDIAEGYSVSREKKESFPLTVTSAQKNPTAFYLCASGGEGAGWSNQPQHFGDGTRLSIL.